This T cell receptor beta chain was captured in a study of blood T cell repertoires in COVID-19. Study context: The origin of the acute and convalescent COVID-19 samples was the United States, Italy and Spain. T cells, B-cell-depleted T cells, or PBMCs provided the cDNA or gDNA that served as material.

V lost 8 bases and J 8 bases, leaving 18 bases between the germline ends. Germline V gene data show CDR1 as MDHEN and CDR2 as SYDVKM. This CDR3 comprises 13 residues. Authors' data handling: Amplified reference gene primers provided the basis for estimating nucleated cell counts. The method was immunoSEQ multiplex PCR; TCRdb's version includes in-frame clones alone and lacks a portion of them. For V, J and clone size, that table is used; D and trimming come from the DNA. This sample has around 80,000 clones, with about four fifths found just once. The rearrangement links TRBV28 to TRBJ1-1; D perhaps matches TRBD1 (5 bases). The sample was peripheral blood. The receptor comes from an elderly woman with acute or convalescent COVID-19. The CDR3 here is CASREMGGTEAFF. The CDR3 region has the DNA TGTGCCAGCCGGGAAATGGGCGGGACCGAAGCTTTCTTT.